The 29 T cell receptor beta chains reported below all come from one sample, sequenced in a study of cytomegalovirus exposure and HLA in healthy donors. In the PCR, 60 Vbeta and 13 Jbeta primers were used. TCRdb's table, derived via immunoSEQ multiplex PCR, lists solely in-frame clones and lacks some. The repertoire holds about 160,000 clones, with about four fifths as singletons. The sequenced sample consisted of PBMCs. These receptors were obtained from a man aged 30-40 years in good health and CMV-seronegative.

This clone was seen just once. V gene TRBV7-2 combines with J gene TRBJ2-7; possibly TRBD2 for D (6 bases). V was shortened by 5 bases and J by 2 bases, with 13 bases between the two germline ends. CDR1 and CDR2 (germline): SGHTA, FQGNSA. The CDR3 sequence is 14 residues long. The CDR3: CASSPHSGPYEQYF. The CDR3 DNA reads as TGTGCCAGCAGCCCCCATAGCGGACCCTACGAGCAGTACTTC.

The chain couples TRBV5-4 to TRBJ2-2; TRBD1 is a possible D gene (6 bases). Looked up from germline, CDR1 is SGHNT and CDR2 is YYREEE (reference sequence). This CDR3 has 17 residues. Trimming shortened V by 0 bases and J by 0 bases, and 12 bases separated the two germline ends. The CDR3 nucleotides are TGTGCCAGCAGCTTGGAGTTGGGGGCCTCGAACACCGGGGAGCTGTTTTTT. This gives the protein CASSLELGASNTGELFF. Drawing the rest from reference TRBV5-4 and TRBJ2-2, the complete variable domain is ETGVTQSPTHLIKTRGQQVTLRCSSQSGHNTVSWYQQALGQGPQFIFQYYREEENGRGNFPPRFSGLQFPNYSSELNVNALELDDSALYLCASSLELGASNTGELFFGEGSRLTVL.

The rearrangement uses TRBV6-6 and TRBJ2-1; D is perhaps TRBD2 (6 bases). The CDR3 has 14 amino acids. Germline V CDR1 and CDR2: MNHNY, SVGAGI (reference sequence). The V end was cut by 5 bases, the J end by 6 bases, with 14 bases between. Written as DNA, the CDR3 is TGTGCCAGCAGTCTAGCGACAAGGGTCAATGAGCAGTTCTTC. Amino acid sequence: CASSLATRVNEQFF.

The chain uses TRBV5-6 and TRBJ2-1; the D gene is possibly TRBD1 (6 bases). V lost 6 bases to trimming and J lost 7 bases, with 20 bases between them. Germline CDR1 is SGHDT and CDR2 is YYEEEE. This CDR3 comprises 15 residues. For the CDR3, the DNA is TGTGCCAGCACACAGGGTCATAAAGTTGTAAATGAGCAGTTCTTC. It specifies CASTQGHKVVNEQFF.

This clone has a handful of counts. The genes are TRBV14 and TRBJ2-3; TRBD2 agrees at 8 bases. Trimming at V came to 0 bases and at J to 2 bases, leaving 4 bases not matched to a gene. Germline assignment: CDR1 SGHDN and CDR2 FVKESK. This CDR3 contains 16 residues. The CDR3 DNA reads TGTGCCAGCAGCCAAGATCCCGGGAGGGCCACAGATACGCAGTATTTT. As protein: CASSQDPGRATDTQYF.

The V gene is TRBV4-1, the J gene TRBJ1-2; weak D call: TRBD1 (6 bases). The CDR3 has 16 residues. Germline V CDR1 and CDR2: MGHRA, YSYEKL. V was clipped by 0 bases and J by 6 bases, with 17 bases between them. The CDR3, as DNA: TGCGCCAGCAGCCAAGATATGGGGGCTCGAGCTGATGGCTACACCTTC. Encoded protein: CASSQDMGARADGYTF.

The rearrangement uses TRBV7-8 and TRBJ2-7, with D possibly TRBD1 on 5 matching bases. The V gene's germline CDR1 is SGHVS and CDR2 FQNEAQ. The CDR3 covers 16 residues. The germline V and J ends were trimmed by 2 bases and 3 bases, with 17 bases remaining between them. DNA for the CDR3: TGTGCCAGCAGCTTACCCTCCGCAGGGCTCTTCTACGAGCAGTACTTC. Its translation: CASSLPSAGLFYEQYF.

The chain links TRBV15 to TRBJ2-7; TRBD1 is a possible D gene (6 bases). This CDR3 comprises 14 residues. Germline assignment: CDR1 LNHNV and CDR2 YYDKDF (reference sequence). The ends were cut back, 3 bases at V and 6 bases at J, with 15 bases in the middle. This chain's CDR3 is CATSSTGPTSEQYF. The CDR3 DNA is TGTGCCACCAGCAGTACAGGGCCAACCTCCGAGCAGTACTTC. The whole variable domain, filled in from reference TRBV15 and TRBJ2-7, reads DAMVIQNPRYQVTQFGKPVTLSCSQTLNHNVMYWYQQKSSQAPKLLFHYYDKDFNNEADTPDNFQSRRPNTSFCFLDIRSPGLGDTAMYLCATSSTGPTSEQYFGPGTRLTVT.

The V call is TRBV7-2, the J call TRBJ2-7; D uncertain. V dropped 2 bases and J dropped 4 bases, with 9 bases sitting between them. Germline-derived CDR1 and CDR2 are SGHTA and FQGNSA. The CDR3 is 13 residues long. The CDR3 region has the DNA TGTGCCAGCAGCTTACTCCGTTCTTACGAGCAGTACTTC. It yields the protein CASSLLRSYEQYF.

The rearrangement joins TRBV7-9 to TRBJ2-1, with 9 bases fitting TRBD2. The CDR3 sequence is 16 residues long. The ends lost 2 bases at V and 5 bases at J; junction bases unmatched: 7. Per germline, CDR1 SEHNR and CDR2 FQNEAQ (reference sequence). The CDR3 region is CASSLRGREGNNEQFF. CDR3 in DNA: TGTGCCAGCAGCTTACGGGGGCGGGAGGGAAACAATGAGCAGTTCTTC. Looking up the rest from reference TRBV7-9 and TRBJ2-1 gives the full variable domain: DTGVSQNPRHKITKRGQNVTFRCDPISEHNRLYWYRQTLGQGPEFLTYFQNEAQLEKSRLLSDRFSAERPKGSFSTLEIQRTEQGDSAMYLCASSLRGREGNNEQFFGPGTRLTVL.

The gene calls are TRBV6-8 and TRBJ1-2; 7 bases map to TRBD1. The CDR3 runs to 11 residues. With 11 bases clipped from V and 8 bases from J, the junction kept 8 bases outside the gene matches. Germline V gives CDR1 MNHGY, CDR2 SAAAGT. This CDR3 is CAVDRVGGYTF. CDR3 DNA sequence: TGTGCCGTAGACAGGGTCGGAGGCTACACCTTC.

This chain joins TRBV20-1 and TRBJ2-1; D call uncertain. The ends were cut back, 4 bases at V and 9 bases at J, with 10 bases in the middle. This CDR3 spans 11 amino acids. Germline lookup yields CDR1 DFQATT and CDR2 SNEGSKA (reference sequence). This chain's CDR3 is CSATQSPEQFF. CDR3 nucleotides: TGCAGTGCTACCCAGTCCCCTGAGCAGTTCTTC.

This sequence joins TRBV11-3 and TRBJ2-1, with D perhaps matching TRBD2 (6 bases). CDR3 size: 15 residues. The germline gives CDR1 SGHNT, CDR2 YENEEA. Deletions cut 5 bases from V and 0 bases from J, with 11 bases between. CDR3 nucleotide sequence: TGTGCCAGCAGCGGAGCGGGCAGCTCCTACAATGAGCAGTTCTTC. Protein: CASSGAGSSYNEQFF.

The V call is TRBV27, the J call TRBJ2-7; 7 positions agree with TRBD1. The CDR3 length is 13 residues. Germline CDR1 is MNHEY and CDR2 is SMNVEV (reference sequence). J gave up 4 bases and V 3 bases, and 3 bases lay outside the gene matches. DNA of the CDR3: TGTGCCAGCAGTTTGGACAGGAAGTACGAGCAGTACTTC. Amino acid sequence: CASSLDRKYEQYF.

DNA of the CDR3: TGTGCCAGCAACCCAACCCCGGGTCAGCCCCAGCATTTT. Translated: CASNPTPGQPQHF. The V and J genes are TRBV6-1 and TRBJ1-5; D unresolved. V was trimmed by 7 bases and J by 6 bases, leaving 13 bases between them. Germline assignment: CDR1 MNHNS and CDR2 SASEGT. The CDR3 is 13 residues long.

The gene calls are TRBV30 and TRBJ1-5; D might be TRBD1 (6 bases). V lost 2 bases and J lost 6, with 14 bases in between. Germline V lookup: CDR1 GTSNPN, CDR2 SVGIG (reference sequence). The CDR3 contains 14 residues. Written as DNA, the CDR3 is TGTGCCTGGAGTTCAGGGGCAGGAAGTCAGCCCCAGCATTTT. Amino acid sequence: CAWSSGAGSQPQHF.

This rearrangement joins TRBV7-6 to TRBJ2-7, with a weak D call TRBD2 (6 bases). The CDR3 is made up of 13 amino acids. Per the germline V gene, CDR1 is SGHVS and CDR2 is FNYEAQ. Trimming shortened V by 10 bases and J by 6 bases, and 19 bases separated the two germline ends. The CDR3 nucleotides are TGTGCCACCGGGGGACGTTACTCCGGCGAGCAGTACTTC. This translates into CATGGRYSGEQYF. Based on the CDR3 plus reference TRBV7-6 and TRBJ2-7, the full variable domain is GAGVSQSPRYKVTKRGQDVALRCDPISGHVSLYWYRQALGQGPEFLTYFNYEAQQDKSGLPNDRFSAERPEGSISTLTIQRTEQRDSAMYRCATGGRYSGEQYFGPGTRLTVT.

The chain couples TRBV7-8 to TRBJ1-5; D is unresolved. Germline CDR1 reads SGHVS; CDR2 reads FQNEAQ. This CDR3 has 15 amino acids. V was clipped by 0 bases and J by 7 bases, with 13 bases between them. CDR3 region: CASSLALSGNQPQHF. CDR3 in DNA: TGTGCCAGCAGCTTAGCGCTCTCCGGGAACCAGCCCCAGCATTTT. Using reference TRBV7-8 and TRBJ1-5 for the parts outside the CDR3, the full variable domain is GAGVSQSPRYKVAKRGQDVALRCDPISGHVSLFWYQQALGQGPEFLTYFQNEAQLDKSGLPSDRFFAERPEGSVSTLKIQRTQQEDSAVYLCASSLALSGNQPQHFGDGTRLSIL.

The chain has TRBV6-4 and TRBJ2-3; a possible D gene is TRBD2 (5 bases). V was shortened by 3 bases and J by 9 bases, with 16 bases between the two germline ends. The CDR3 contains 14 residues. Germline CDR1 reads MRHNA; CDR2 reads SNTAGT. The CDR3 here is CASSEQDPGFTQYF. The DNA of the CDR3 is TGTGCCAGCAGTGAGCAAGACCCGGGATTCACGCAGTATTTT.

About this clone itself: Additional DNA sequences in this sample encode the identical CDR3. The CDR3 reads CASSSGPTETQYF. The CDR3 nucleotides are TGTGCCAGCAGTAGCGGACCTACAGAGACCCAGTACTTC. V is TRBV6-6 and J is TRBJ2-5, with D possibly being TRBD2 (5 bases). The CDR3 is made up of 13 amino acids. The V gene lost 5 bases and the J gene lost 4 bases, with 11 bases spanning the gap. The germline CDR1 and CDR2 sequences are MNHNY and SVGAGI (reference sequence).

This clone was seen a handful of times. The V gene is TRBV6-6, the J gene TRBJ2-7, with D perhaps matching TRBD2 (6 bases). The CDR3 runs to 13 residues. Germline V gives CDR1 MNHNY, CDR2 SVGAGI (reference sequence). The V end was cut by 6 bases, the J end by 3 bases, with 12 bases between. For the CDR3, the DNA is TGTGCCAGCAGAAACCAGGGAGGCTACGAGCAGTACTTC. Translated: CASRNQGGYEQYF.

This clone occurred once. The CDR3 region has the DNA TGCAGCGCCCCGGGACAGGGACTCACTGAAGCTTTCTTT. It is translated as CSAPGQGLTEAFF. The rearrangement links TRBV29-1 to TRBJ1-1; 9 nucleotides align to TRBD1. From germline, CDR1 is SQVTM and CDR2 ANQGSEA. The CDR3 loop spans 13 amino acids. Trimming removed 7 bases from V and 4 bases from J; junction bases left unmatched: 7.

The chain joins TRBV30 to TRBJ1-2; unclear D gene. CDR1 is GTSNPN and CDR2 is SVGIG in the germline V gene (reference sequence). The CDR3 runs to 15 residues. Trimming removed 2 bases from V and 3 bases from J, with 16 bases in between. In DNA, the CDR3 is TGTGCCTGGAGTAGGAAGAACAGCCTGTACTATGGCTACACCTTC. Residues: CAWSRKNSLYYGYTF.

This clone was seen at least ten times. The CDR3 reads CASRVRPTGTEAFF. CDR3 DNA sequence: TGTGCCAGCAGGGTCCGGCCGACGGGGACTGAAGCTTTCTTT. V gene TRBV2 combines with J gene TRBJ1-1; D uncertain. V lost 6 bases and J lost 5, with 16 bases in between. CDR1 is SNHLY, CDR2 FYNNEI, per germline. The CDR3 is 14 amino acids.

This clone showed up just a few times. Here the CDR3 reads CASRTGSNEKLFF. The CDR3 DNA sequence: TGTGCCAGCAGGACAGGGTCTAATGAAAAACTGTTTTTT. The V and J genes are TRBV11-2 and TRBJ1-4; 7 positions match TRBD1. Germline V gene sequence: CDR1 SGHAT, CDR2 FQNNGV. The CDR3 consists of 13 residues. V was clipped by 6 bases and J by 3 bases; unmatched bases: 1. Full variable domain (missing parts from reference TRBV11-2 and TRBJ1-4): EAGVAQSPRYKIIEKRQSVAFWCNPISGHATLYWYQQILGQGPKLLIQFQNNGVVDDSQLPKDRFSAERLKGVDSTLKIQPAKLEDSAVYLCASRTGSNEKLFFGSGTQLSVL.

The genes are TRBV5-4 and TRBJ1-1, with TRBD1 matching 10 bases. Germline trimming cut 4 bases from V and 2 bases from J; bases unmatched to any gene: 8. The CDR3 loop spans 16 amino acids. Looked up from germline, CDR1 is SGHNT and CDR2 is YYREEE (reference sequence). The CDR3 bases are TGTGCCAGCAGCAGAGGGGGACAGGGGATAAACACTGAAGCTTTCTTT. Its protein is CASSRGGQGINTEAFF.

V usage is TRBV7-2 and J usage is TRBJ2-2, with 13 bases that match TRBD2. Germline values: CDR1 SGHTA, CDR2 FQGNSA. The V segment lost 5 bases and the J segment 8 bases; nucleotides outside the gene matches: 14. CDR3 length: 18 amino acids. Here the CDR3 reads CASSAPGLAGKTVGELFF. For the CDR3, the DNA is TGTGCCAGCAGCGCACCGGGACTAGCGGGAAAAACGGTGGGGGAGCTGTTTTTT.

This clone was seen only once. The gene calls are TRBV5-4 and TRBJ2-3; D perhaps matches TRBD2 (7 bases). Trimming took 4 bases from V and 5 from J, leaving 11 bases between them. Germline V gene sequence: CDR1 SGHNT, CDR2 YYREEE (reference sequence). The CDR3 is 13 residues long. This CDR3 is CASSPRGGDTQYF. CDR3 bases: TGTGCCAGCAGCCCTAGGGGGGGAGATACGCAGTATTTT.

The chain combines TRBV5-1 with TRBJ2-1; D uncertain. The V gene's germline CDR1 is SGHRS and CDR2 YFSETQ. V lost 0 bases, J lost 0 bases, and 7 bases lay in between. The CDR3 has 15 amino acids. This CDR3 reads CASSLDAISYNEQFF. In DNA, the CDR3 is TGCGCCAGCAGCTTGGATGCGATCTCCTACAATGAGCAGTTCTTC.